This is a list of T cell receptor beta chains from one sample in a study of shared clonotypes between healthy human individuals. Clones were sequenced by immunoSEQ multiplex PCR, and TCRdb holds only the in-frame ones, with some missing. The profile shows about 1.5 million clones, 98% of them singletons. The sample comprised naive CD4+ T cells sorted from blood. All receptors derive from a young man in good health. CDR3s include the opening cysteine and the closing phenylalanine or tryptophan.

>TRBJ2-3|TRBV25-1
CASSAPDREADTQYF
>TRBJ2-1|TRBV19
CASSSGTGAYNEQFF
>TRBJ2-2|TRBV28
CATIMAGHPNTGELFF
>TRBJ2-7|TRBV2
CASSAWSYEQYF
>TRBJ1-1|TRBV14
CASSPAGVGAFF
>TRBJ2-2|TRBV19
CASTLSSVMDTGELFF
>TRBJ2-7|TRBV6-1
CASTTGTYYEQYF
>TRBJ2-7|TRBV2
CAILGTGPSYEQYF
>TRBJ2-2|TRBV5-1
CASSLVFAGGPGELFF
>TRBJ2-3|TRBV27
CASSFLTDTQYF
>TRBJ1-2|TRBV19
CASSILGQGGYGYTF
>TRBJ2-7|TRBV7-2
CASSPTSGYEQYF
>TRBJ2-7|TRBV19
CASSLSDRSYEQYF
>TRBJ2-5|TRBV5-1
CASSFANSEETQYF
>TRBJ1-5|TRBV20-1
CSARGNQPQHF